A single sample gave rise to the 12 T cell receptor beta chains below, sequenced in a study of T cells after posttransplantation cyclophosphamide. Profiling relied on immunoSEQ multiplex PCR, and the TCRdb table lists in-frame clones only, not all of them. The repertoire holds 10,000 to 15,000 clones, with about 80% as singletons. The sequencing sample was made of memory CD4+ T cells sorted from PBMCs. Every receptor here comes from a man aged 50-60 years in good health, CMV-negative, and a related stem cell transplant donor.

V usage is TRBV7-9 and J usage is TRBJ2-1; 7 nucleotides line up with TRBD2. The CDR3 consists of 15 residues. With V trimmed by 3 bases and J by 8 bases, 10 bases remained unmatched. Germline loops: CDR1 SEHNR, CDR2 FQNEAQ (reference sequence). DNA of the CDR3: TGTGCCAGCAGCTTCATTGGGCGGGAGATCTATGAGCAGTTCTTC. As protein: CASSFIGREIYEQFF.

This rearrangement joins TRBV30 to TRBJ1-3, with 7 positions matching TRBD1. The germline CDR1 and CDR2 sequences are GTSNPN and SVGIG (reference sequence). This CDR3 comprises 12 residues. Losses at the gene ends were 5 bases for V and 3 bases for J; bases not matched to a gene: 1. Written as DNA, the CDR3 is TGTGCCTGGGGGGACAGTGGAAACACCATATATTTT. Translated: CAWGDSGNTIYF.

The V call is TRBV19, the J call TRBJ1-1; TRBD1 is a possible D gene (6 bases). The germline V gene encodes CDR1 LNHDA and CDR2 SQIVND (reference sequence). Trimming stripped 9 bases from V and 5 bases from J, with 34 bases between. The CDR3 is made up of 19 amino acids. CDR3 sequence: CASTSNDRWGRVMRTEAFF. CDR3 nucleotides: TGTGCCAGCACTTCCAACGACAGGTGGGGACGGGTAATGCGGACTGAAGCTTTCTTT.

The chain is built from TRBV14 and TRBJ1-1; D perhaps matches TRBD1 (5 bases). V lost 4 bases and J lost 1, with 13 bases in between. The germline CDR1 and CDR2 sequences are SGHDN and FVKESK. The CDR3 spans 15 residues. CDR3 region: CASSPGPGRNTEAFF. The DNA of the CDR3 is TGTGCCAGCAGCCCCGGACCAGGGCGGAACACTGAAGCTTTCTTT.

This CDR3 reads CASSTRTGAYEQYF. In DNA, the CDR3 is TGCGCCAGCAGCACTCGGACAGGGGCCTACGAGCAGTACTTC. The V call is TRBV4-1, the J call TRBJ2-7, with TRBD1 matching 9 bases. Germline V CDR1 and CDR2: MGHRA, YSYEKL. The J segment lost 2 bases and the V segment lost 5 bases, leaving 4 bases of the junction unmatched. This CDR3 is built from 14 residues.

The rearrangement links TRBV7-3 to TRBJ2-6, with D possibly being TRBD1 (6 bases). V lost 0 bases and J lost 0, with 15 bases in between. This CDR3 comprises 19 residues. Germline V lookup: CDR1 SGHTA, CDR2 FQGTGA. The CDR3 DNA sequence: TGTGCCAGCAGCTTAACGACGACAGGCCCCAGCTCTGGGGCCAACGTCCTGACTTTC. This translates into CASSLTTTGPSSGANVLTF.

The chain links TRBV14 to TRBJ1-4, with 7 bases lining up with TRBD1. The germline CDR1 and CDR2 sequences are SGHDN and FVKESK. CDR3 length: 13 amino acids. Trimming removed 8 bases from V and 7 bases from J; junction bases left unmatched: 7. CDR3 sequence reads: CASPQGRREKLFF. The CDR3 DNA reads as TGTGCCAGCCCACAGGGGCGACGTGAAAAACTGTTTTTT.

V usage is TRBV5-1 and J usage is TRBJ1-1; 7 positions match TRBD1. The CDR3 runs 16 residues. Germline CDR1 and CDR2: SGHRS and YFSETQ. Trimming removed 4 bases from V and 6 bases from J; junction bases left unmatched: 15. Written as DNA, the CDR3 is TGCGCCAGCAGCATGCAGACAGGGCGGATAATCTCTGAAGCTTTCTTT. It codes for CASSMQTGRIISEAFF.

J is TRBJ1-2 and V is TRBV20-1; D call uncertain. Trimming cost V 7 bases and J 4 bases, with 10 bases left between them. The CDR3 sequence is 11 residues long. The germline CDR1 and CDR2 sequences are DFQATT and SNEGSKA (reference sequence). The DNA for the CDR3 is TGCAGTGTCGGGTCGGGCTATGGCTACACCTTC. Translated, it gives CSVGSGYGYTF.

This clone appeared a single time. Here the CDR3 reads CASTLRGITDTQYF. Written as DNA, the CDR3 is TGTGCCAGCACCCTCCGGGGGATTACAGATACGCAGTATTTT. The gene calls are TRBV5-4 and TRBJ2-3, with D maybe TRBD2 (6 bases). The germline V gene encodes CDR1 SGHNT and CDR2 YYREEE (reference sequence). The CDR3 has 14 residues. V was pared by 6 bases and J by 3 bases, with 14 bases between.

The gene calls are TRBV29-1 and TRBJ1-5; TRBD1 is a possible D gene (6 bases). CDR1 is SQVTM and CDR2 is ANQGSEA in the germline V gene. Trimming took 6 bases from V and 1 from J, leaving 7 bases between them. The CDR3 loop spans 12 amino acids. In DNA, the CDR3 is TGCAGCGTGGGGGCAAGCAATCAGCCCCAGCATTTT. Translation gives CSVGASNQPQHF.

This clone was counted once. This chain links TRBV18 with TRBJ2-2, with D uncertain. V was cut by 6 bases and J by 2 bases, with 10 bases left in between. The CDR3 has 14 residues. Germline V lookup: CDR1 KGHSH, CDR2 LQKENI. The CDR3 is CASSQNSNTGELFF. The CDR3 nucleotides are TGTGCCAGCTCTCAAAACTCTAACACCGGGGAGCTGTTTTTT. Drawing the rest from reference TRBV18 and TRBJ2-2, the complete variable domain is NAGVMQNPRHLVRRRGQEARLRCSPMKGHSHVYWYRQLPEEGLKFMVYLQKENIIDESGMPKERFSAEFPKEGPSILRIQQVVRGDSAAYFCASSQNSNTGELFFGEGSRLTVL.